Listed below are T cell receptor beta chains from one sample, sequenced in a study of cytomegalovirus exposure and HLA in healthy donors. Data came from immunoSEQ multiplex PCR; TCRdb stores just in-frame clones and leaves some out. Among around 250,000 clones listed, approximately 82% were seen once. Sequenced sample: PBMCs. All receptors come from an older woman in good health and CMV-seropositive. The CDR3 runs from the conserved cysteine through the conserved F or W. D genes are given only for firm matches. The size of a clone is reported for some rows only, either as once, few or many, or as a class for expanded clones.

abundance,j_gene,v_gene,d_gene,len,CDR3nt,CDR3aa
NA,TRBJ2-3,TRBV5-1,NA,17,TGCGCCAGCAGCTCGGCTCGCCAGGGCGCTCTCACAGATACGCAGTATTTT,CASSSARQGALTDTQYF
NA,TRBJ2-1,TRBV5-6,TRBD1,11,TGTGCCAGCAGCTACGGGACAGCTAAATTCTTC,CASSYGTAKFF
NA,TRBJ2-4,TRBV27,TRBD2,17,TGTGCCAGCAGTTGGACAGGGACTAGCGGGAGTAAAAACATTCAGTACTTC,CASSWTGTSGSKNIQYF
NA,TRBJ2-5,TRBV6-1,TRBD1,18,TGTGCCAGCAGTGAAAAACCGGACAGGGTGCGGGATCGAGAGACCCAGTACTTC,CASSEKPDRVRDRETQYF
NA,TRBJ2-7,TRBV5-1,TRBD2,14,TGCGCCAGCAGCGCGGGACTACTTTCCTACGAGCAGTACTTC,CASSAGLLSYEQYF
NA,TRBJ1-1,TRBV30,TRBD1,16,TGTGCCTGGAGTCCACCGGGACAGGGGGTTTTCACTGAAGCTTTCTTT,CAWSPPGQGVFTEAFF
NA,TRBJ2-1,TRBV5-1,NA,16,TGCGCCAGCAGACCAGTTGCGGGTAGCTCCTACAATGAGCAGTTCTTC,CASRPVAGSSYNEQFF
NA,TRBJ2-3,TRBV9,NA,15,TGTGCCAGCAGCGGGGCGGGCGCTAGCACAGATACGCAGTATTTT,CASSGAGASTDTQYF
NA,TRBJ1-4,TRBV5-6,NA,12,TGTGCCAGCAGGGGCAGTAATGAAAAACTGTTTTTT,CASRGSNEKLFF
NA,TRBJ2-7,TRBV13,NA,14,TGTGCCAGCGGTGCGAGCGGGTATGCCTACGAGCAGTACTTC,CASGASGYAYEQYF
few,TRBJ2-3,TRBV6-5,TRBD1,14,TGTGCCAGCAGTTACCAGGGGGGCACAGATACGCAGTATTTT,CASSYQGGTDTQYF
few,TRBJ1-1,TRBV6-6,NA,12,TGTGCCAGCAGTCCCCCGGGAGGTGAAGCTTTCTTT,CASSPPGGEAFF
NA,TRBJ2-1,TRBV5-4,NA,13,TGTGCCAGCAGCAAGGACTCGTACAATGAGCAGTTCTTC,CASSKDSYNEQFF
NA,TRBJ2-1,TRBV18,NA,13,TGTGCCAGCTCACCGCTAAAACACAATGAGCAGTTCTTC,CASSPLKHNEQFF
NA,TRBJ2-7,TRBV9,TRBD1,13,TGTGCCAGCAGCGTAGAGGGACAGGGGGGGCAGTACTTC,CASSVEGQGGQYF
NA,TRBJ1-2,TRBV19,NA,13,TGTGCCAGTAGTATAGATCCCAAATATGGCTACACCTTC,CASSIDPKYGYTF
NA,TRBJ2-1,TRBV9,TRBD2,16,TGTGCCAGCAGCGTAGGGGGCTGGGGCGGGAGTGGTGAGCAGTTCTTC,CASSVGGWGGSGEQFF
NA,TRBJ1-3,TRBV18,NA,15,TGTGCCAGCTCACCGGACAGACACTCTGGAAACACCATATATTTT,CASSPDRHSGNTIYF
NA,TRBJ1-3,TRBV5-1,NA,16,TGCGCCAGCAGCAGACAGGCGGGCGAATCGGGAAACACCATATATTTT,CASSRQAGESGNTIYF
NA,TRBJ1-5,TRBV7-9,NA,12,TGTGCCAGCAGCTCTCAGGATCAGCCCCAGCATTTT,CASSSQDQPQHF
NA,TRBJ1-2,TRBV6-1,NA,13,TGTGCCAGCAGTGAACAGGGGCGGAGTGGCTACACCTTC,CASSEQGRSGYTF
NA,TRBJ1-5,TRBV6-5,NA,14,TGTGCCAGCAGTTACGGGGCAGGGGTTGTGCCCCAGCATTTT,CASSYGAGVVPQHF
NA,TRBJ2-7,TRBV7-9,TRBD2,13,TGTGCCAGCAGAGCGGGGTTATCCTACGAGCAGTACTTC,CASRAGLSYEQYF
NA,TRBJ1-5,TRBV10-3,TRBD1,15,TGTGCCATCAGTGAGCCTACAGGGGGAGGACAGCCCCAGCATTTT,CAISEPTGGGQPQHF